The entry that follows covers one TCR beta chain sequence. CD8 cells regarded as naive lacked CD45RO, were positively chosen for CCR7, and omitted terminally differentiated effector memory CD45RA+ cells. Unmatched junction bases numbered 2, after V lost 5 bases and J lost 3 bases. Germline CDR1 is SSHAT and CDR2 is FNYEAQ (reference sequence). The CDR3 is 15 amino acids. This entry is derived from a study of shared clonotypes between healthy human individuals. Data came from immunoSEQ multiplex PCR; TCRdb stores just in-frame clones and leaves some out. The sample gives almost 700,000 clones, under 95% of which show up once; roughly 22% is in the top ten.

The source is a young man in good health. Sequenced input: naive CD8+ T cells sorted from blood. The chain is built from TRBV7-7 and TRBJ2-7; 15 bases line up with TRBD2. The CDR3 reads CASSPGLAGGYEQYF. CDR3 in DNA: TGTGCCAGCAGCCCGGGACTAGCGGGGGGCTACGAGCAGTACTTC.